This TCR beta chain came from a study of shared clonotypes between healthy human individuals. As for this clone: A single base separates this from a much larger clone, so it may be a read error.

The germline V gene has CDR1 SNHLY and CDR2 FYNNEI. V lost 5 bases and J 5 bases, leaving 4 bases between the germline ends. The CDR3 has 11 amino acids. Researchers divided each subset's genomic DNA evenly across several immunoSEQ plates. Replicate PCRs were loaded with approximately 300 ng DNA from unsorted PBMC, 30,000 or so T cell genomes. Using immunoSEQ multiplex PCR, the repertoire was profiled, and TCRdb retains in-frame clones only, with some absent. The data contain about 480,000 clones, approximately 85% of them singletons. Genomic DNA, for the unsorted samples, came from tens of millions of PBMCs.

This clonotype was sampled from a woman in her 40s in good health. Some clones in this sample may be carry-over from other donors' samples. The sequencing sample was made of PBMCs. The chain carries TRBV2 and TRBJ2-1; D remains unclear. DNA for the CDR3: TGTGCCAGCAGTCAAAACAATGAGCAGTTCTTC. Protein product: CASSQNNEQFF. Full variable domain (rest looked up from reference TRBV2 and TRBJ2-1): EPEVTQTPSHQVTQMGQEVILRCVPISNHLYFYWYRQILGQKVEFLVSFYNNEISEKSEIFDDQFSVERPDGSNFTLKIRSTKLEDSAMYFCASSQNNEQFFGPGTRLTVL.